One and the same sample provided the 25 T cell receptor beta chains below, sequenced in a study of early T cells in non-severe SARS-CoV-2 infection. TCRdb analysed the 5' RACE reads with MiXCR anew, one entry per CDR3 protein. This sample carries about 42,000 distinct CDR3 sequences, over 6% of them seen once, and the ten largest clones take roughly 4.8%. Sequenced material: whole blood. The receptor source for this set is an adult who was a healthcare worker with PCR-confirmed SARS-CoV-2 infection or an uninfected control (not recorded which).

V gene TRBV19 combines with J gene TRBJ2-7; tentatively, D is TRBD1 or TRBD2 (5 bases each). CDR1 and CDR2 (germline): LNHDA, SQIVND (reference sequence). V was clipped by 11 bases and J by 0 bases, with 11 bases between them. The CDR3 loop spans 12 amino acids. The CDR3 loop reads CAGRDGSYEQYF. CDR3 DNA sequence: TGTGCCGGCCGGGACGGCTCCTACGAGCAGTACTTC.

The V gene is TRBV20-1, the J gene TRBJ2-3, with 8 positions matching TRBD2. Germline V gives CDR1 DFQATT, CDR2 SNEGSKA (reference sequence). The CDR3 consists of 17 residues. V was pared by 6 bases and J by 2 bases, with 16 bases of the junction left unmatched. The chain's CDR3 is CSAPGRTGGQNTDTQYF. The CDR3 DNA reads TGCAGTGCCCCGGGGAGAACGGGGGGGCAGAACACAGATACGCAGTATTTT.

The table lists this clonotype with many counts. V and J are TRBV4-2 and TRBJ1-1; D remains ambiguous. CDR3 size: 12 residues. V gave up 5 bases and J gave up 3 bases, with 7 bases separating them. Germline V gives CDR1 LGHNA, CDR2 YNFKEQ. CDR3 in DNA: TGTGCCAGCAGCTGGGATTACACTGAAGCTTTCTTT. This codes for CASSWDYTEAFF.

There are many counts of this clonotype. V and J are TRBV13 and TRBJ2-3; maybe TRBD2 (5 bases). Trimming took 5 bases from V and 7 from J, leaving 13 bases between them. Germline values: CDR1 PRHDT, CDR2 FYEKMQ (reference sequence). CDR3 size: 13 residues. The chain's CDR3 is CASSLEETNTQYF. In DNA form, the CDR3 reads TGTGCCAGCAGCCTAGAGGAGACTAATACGCAGTATTTT.

This clonotype has at least ten counts. This chain links TRBV7-2 with TRBJ1-1, with D unclear. The CDR3 runs to 13 residues. The V end lost 3 bases, the J end lost 4 bases, and 9 bases lay between the germline ends. Germline assignment: CDR1 SGHTA and CDR2 FQGNSA. The CDR3 spells CASSLNWGTEAFF. DNA of the CDR3: TGTGCCAGCAGCTTGAACTGGGGCACTGAAGCTTTCTTT.

Ten or more counts support this clonotype. The chain combines TRBV6-5 with TRBJ2-7, with 7 bases aligning to TRBD1. CDR1 and CDR2 (germline): MNHEY, SVGAGI. J gave up 5 bases and V 7 bases, and 8 bases lay outside the gene matches. The CDR3 runs 13 residues. CDR3 amino acids: CASNTGERNEQYF. The CDR3 DNA reads TGTGCCAGCAATACAGGGGAAAGGAACGAGCAGTACTTC.

This clonotype has ten or more counts. The V gene is TRBV5-4, the J gene TRBJ1-3; D is ambiguous. Germline V CDR1 and CDR2: SGHNT, YYREEE (reference sequence). Trimming left V 0 bases short and J 0 bases short, with 7 bases between. The CDR3 totals 15 residues. The chain's CDR3 is CASSLVGSSGNTIYF. The CDR3 DNA reads TGTGCCAGCAGCTTGGTGGGCTCCTCTGGAAACACCATATATTTT. The full variable domain, with the rest looked up from reference TRBV5-4 and TRBJ1-3, is ETGVTQSPTHLIKTRGQQVTLRCSSQSGHNTVSWYQQALGQGPQFIFQYYREEENGRGNFPPRFSGLQFPNYSSELNVNALELDDSALYLCASSLVGSSGNTIYFGEGSWLTVV.

This chain uses TRBV7-3 with TRBJ2-3; D may be TRBD1 (6 bases). Germline CDR1 reads SGHTA; CDR2 reads FQGTGA. CDR3 length equals 18 residues. The V end lost 1 base, the J end lost 4 bases, and 21 bases lay between the germline ends. This CDR3 reads CASSLIGQGMWGADTQYF. The CDR3 bases are TGTGCCAGCAGCTTAATTGGGCAGGGGATGTGGGGAGCAGATACGCAGTATTTT.

This clonotype was detected only a few times. The chain couples TRBV5-1 to TRBJ1-1, with a tentative D call TRBD1 (5 bases). This CDR3 is built from 13 residues. CDR1 and CDR2 (germline): SGHRS, YFSETQ. V was pared by 2 bases and J by 4 bases, with 9 bases between. CDR3 DNA sequence: TGCGCCAGCAGCTTTCCCGGGGCCACTGAAGCTTTCTTT. Translating gives CASSFPGATEAFF.

The chain employs TRBV11-2 and TRBJ2-7; 10 nucleotides line up with TRBD1. Trimming at V came to 5 bases and at J to 3 bases, leaving 7 bases not matched to a gene. CDR3 length equals 15 residues. Germline V lookup: CDR1 SGHAT, CDR2 FQNNGV. CDR3 residues: CASSPLGQGGYEQYF. The CDR3 bases are TGTGCCAGCAGCCCCCTCGGACAGGGGGGCTACGAGCAGTACTTC.

This clonotype appeared a few times. The rearrangement links TRBV10-2 to TRBJ2-5; 11 nucleotides line up with TRBD1. The length of the CDR3 is 13 residues. Germline-derived CDR1 and CDR2 are WSHSY and SAAADI. Trimming took 8 bases from V and 5 from J; bases not matched to a gene: 4. In DNA, the CDR3 is TGCGCCAGCTCGGGACAGGGGGGCGAGACCCAGTACTTC. The encoded protein is CASSGQGGETQYF.

The V and J genes are TRBV7-2 and TRBJ2-4, with a possible D match to TRBD1 (6 bases). The CDR3 is 13 residues long. The germline gives CDR1 SGHTA, CDR2 FQGNSA. The V end was cut by 5 bases, the J end by 8 bases, with 13 bases between. CDR3: CASSTDRLDIQYF. CDR3 DNA sequence: TGTGCCAGCAGCACGGACAGATTGGACATTCAGTACTTC.

The rearrangement links TRBV10-3 to TRBJ2-3; D might be TRBD2 (6 bases). Per germline, CDR1 ENHRY and CDR2 SYGVKD. The length of the CDR3 is 14 residues. V lost 6 bases and J 6 bases, leaving 16 bases between the germline ends. CDR3: CAIRPTTGGDTQYF. DNA for the CDR3: TGTGCCATCAGACCGACAACTGGGGGGGATACGCAGTATTTT.

At least ten counts were recorded for this clonotype. V gene TRBV7-2 combines with J gene TRBJ2-4; TRBD1 agrees at 7 bases. CDR1 SGHTA and CDR2 FQGNSA come from the germline V gene. V shed 7 bases, J shed 4 bases, and the junction held 10 bases outside the gene matches. The CDR3 length is 15 residues. The CDR3 DNA reads as TGTGCCAGCAACCTACAGGGGTTCACAAAAAACATTCAGTACTTC. Residues: CASNLQGFTKNIQYF.

This clonotype came up many times. V and J are TRBV5-6 and TRBJ1-5; maybe TRBD1 (5 bases). CDR3 size: 14 residues. V lost 1 base to trimming and J lost 1 base, with 6 bases between them. Germline V lookup: CDR1 SGHDT, CDR2 YYEEEE. Here the CDR3 reads CASSLWGSNQPQHF. In nucleotides, the CDR3 is TGTGCCAGCAGCTTGTGGGGCAGCAATCAGCCCCAGCATTTT.

The DNA of the CDR3 is TGTGCCAGCAGTGCAGGACTAGGCAGTTACGAGCAGTACTTC. Its translation: CASSAGLGSYEQYF. This chain connects TRBV6-5 to TRBJ2-7; 7 bases map to TRBD2. The CDR3 totals 14 residues. CDR1 and CDR2 from the germline V gene are MNHEY and SVGAGI. V lost 5 bases to trimming and J lost 4 bases; unmatched junction nucleotides: 8.

This clonotype has only a few counts. The chain combines TRBV20-1 with TRBJ1-1, with 9 bases matching TRBD1. Germline V gives CDR1 DFQATT, CDR2 SNEGSKA (reference sequence). The CDR3 extends over 13 amino acids. With 6 bases clipped from V and 0 bases from J, the junction kept 2 bases outside the gene matches. CDR3 protein: CSAGQGMNTEAFF. DNA for the CDR3: TGCAGTGCAGGACAGGGGATGAACACTGAAGCTTTCTTT.

In its sample, this clonotype was seen many times. V gene TRBV5-1 combines with J gene TRBJ1-2; possible D gene TRBD1, 5 bases. The length of the CDR3 is 15 residues. V was shortened by 4 bases and J by 8 bases, with 21 bases between the two germline ends. The germline gives CDR1 SGHRS, CDR2 YFSETQ. The DNA for the CDR3 is TGCGCCAGCAGCCCCCTCCCCAGGGCCGTCTGGGGCTACACCTTC. This encodes CASSPLPRAVWGYTF.

This clonotype has ten or more counts. V and J are TRBV7-6 and TRBJ2-3, with TRBD2 matching over 10 bases. The CDR3 consists of 15 residues. With V trimmed by 5 bases and J by 1 base, 3 bases remained unmatched. The V gene's germline CDR1 is SGHVS and CDR2 FNYEAQ. The CDR3 bases are TGTGCCAGCAGCCCTAGCGGGGGCCGCACAGATACGCAGTATTTT. It codes for CASSPSGGRTDTQYF.

This clonotype was observed at least ten times. The chain recombines TRBV7-2 with TRBJ2-3; D is uncertain. Trimming took 1 base from V and 4 from J, leaving 9 bases between them. In germline, CDR1 is SGHTA, CDR2 FQGNSA. The CDR3 runs 14 residues. The CDR3: CASSLEFFPDTQYF. CDR3 coding DNA: TGTGCCAGCAGCTTAGAATTCTTCCCAGATACGCAGTATTTT.

This clonotype has just a few counts. The chain uses TRBV7-9 and TRBJ1-5, with D unclear. With 3 bases removed from V and 4 bases from J, the gap between germline ends came to 4 bases. This CDR3 spans 12 amino acids. Germline V gene lookup returns CDR1 SEHNR and CDR2 FQNEAQ (reference sequence). CDR3 nucleotide sequence: TGTGCCAGCAGCTTTCGGAATCAGCCCCAGCATTTT. Translated: CASSFRNQPQHF. Based on the CDR3 plus reference TRBV7-9 and TRBJ1-5, the full variable domain is DTGVSQNPRHKITKRGQNVTFRCDPISEHNRLYWYRQTLGQGPEFLTYFQNEAQLEKSRLLSDRFSAERPKGSFSTLEIQRTEQGDSAMYLCASSFRNQPQHFGDGTRLSIL.

The rearrangement uses TRBV9 and TRBJ1-2, with 8 bases matching TRBD1. This CDR3 is built from 15 residues. The V gene end was trimmed by 3 bases and the J gene end by 4 bases; junction bases not matched to a gene: 8. The germline V gene encodes CDR1 SGDLS and CDR2 YYNGEE. In nucleotides, the CDR3 is TGTGCCAGCAGCGAAGGACAGGGAGGCAGCTATGGCTACACCTTC. Translating it yields CASSEGQGGSYGYTF.

This chain connects TRBV29-1 to TRBJ1-2; no definite D call. In germline, CDR1 is SQVTM, CDR2 ANQGSEA. The CDR3 length is 12 residues. V lost 6 bases and J lost 5, with 13 bases in between. Here the CDR3 DNA reads TGCAGCGTGAATACCCCGCCTTATGGCTACACCTTC. Translated: CSVNTPPYGYTF.

This clonotype was observed a few times. The genes are TRBV12-5 and TRBJ2-2; D unresolved. This CDR3 is built from 11 residues. Germline V gene data show CDR1 as LGHNT and CDR2 as FRNRAP. Between the trimmed V and J ends, which lost 2 bases and 5 bases, there was a span of 0 bases. The CDR3 DNA reads as TGTGCTAGTGGTTTGACCGGGGAGCTGTTTTTT. Its protein product is CASGLTGELFF. The full variable domain, rest sourced from reference TRBV12-5 and TRBJ2-2, is DARVTQTPRHKVTEMGQEVTMRCQPILGHNTVFWYRQTMMQGLELLAYFRNRAPLDDSGMPKDRFSAEMPDATLATLKIQPSEPRDSAVYFCASGLTGELFFGEGSRLTVL.

The chain is built from TRBV5-6 and TRBJ1-5; D is unclear. This CDR3 comprises 13 residues. CDR1 SGHDT and CDR2 YYEEEE come from the germline V gene. The V end lost 2 bases, the J end lost 5 bases, and 8 bases lay between the germline ends. The DNA for the CDR3 is TGTGCCAGCAGCTTAAAAGGGCATCAGCCCCAGCATTTT. It encodes CASSLKGHQPQHF.